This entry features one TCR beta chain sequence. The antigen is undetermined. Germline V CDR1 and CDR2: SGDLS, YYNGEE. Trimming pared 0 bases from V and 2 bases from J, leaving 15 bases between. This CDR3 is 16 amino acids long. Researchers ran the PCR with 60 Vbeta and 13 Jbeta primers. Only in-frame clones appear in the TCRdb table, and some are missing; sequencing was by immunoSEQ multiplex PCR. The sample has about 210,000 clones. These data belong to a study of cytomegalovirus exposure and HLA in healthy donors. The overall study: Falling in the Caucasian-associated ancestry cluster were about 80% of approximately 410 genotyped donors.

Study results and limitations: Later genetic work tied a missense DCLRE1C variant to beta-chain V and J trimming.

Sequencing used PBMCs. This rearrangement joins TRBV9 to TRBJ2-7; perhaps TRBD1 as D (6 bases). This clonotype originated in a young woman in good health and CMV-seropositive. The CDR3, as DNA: TGTGCCAGCAGCGTAGGGGGTCAGGGGTCCCCCTACGAGCAGTACTTC. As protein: CASSVGGQGSPYEQYF.